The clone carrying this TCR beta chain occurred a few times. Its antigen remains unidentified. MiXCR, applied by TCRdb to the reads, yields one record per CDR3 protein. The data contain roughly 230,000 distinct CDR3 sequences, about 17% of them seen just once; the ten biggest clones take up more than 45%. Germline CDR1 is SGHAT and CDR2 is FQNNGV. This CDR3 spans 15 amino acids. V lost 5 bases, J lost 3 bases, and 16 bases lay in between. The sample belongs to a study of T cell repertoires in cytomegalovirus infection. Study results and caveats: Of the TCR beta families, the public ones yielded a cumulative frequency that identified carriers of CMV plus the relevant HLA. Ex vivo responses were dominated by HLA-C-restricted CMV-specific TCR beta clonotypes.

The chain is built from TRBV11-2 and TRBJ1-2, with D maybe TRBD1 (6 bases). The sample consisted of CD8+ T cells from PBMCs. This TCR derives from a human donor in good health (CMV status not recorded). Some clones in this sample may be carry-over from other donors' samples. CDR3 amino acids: CASSPAGGGYYGYTF. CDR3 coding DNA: TGTGCCAGCAGCCCCGCGGGGGGGGGCTACTATGGCTACACCTTC.